One and the same sample provided the 9 T cell receptor beta chains below, sequenced in a study of shared clonotypes between healthy human individuals. Only in-frame clones appear in the TCRdb table, and some are missing; sequencing was by immunoSEQ multiplex PCR. The repertoire holds about 1 million clones, with around four fifths as singletons. Sequencing was carried out using memory CD4+ T cells sorted from blood. Stated subset: CD45RA-negative fraction. These receptors were taken from a young man in good health.

The rearrangement uses TRBV10-3 and TRBJ2-7; a weak D match, TRBD2 (7 bases). The CDR3 runs 13 residues. The germline CDR1 and CDR2 sequences are ENHRY and SYGVKD. Trimming left V 6 bases short and J 3 bases short, with 12 bases between. The CDR3 DNA reads as TGTGCCATCAGCGGGGGGCAGAACTACGAGCAGTACTTC. Protein product: CAISGGQNYEQYF.

V and J are TRBV27 and TRBJ1-3, with no clear D. Per germline, CDR1 MNHEY and CDR2 SMNVEV (reference sequence). Trimming stripped 2 bases from V and 4 bases from J, with 6 bases between. The CDR3 consists of 13 residues. The CDR3 here is CASSLSRGNTIYF. Here the CDR3 DNA reads TGTGCCAGCAGTTTAAGCAGGGGAAACACCATATATTTT.

V and J are TRBV19 and TRBJ2-5; 7 bases agree with TRBD2. With 10 bases clipped from V and 2 bases from J, the junction kept 13 bases outside the gene matches. Germline V CDR1 and CDR2: LNHDA, SQIVND (reference sequence). This CDR3 has 15 amino acids. The CDR3: CATRRGSKKQETQYF. The CDR3 DNA is TGTGCCACCCGGCGGGGGTCGAAAAAACAAGAGACCCAGTACTTC.

This clone was recorded many times. The chain couples TRBV7-6 to TRBJ2-7; tentatively, D is TRBD1 (6 bases). Germline V gene sequence: CDR1 SGHVS, CDR2 FNYEAQ. V was pared by 3 bases and J by 4 bases, with 31 bases between. This CDR3 region has 20 residues. CDR3 nucleotides: TGTGCCAGCAGCTTGGGAACAGGGTCGGAGGTTGTTTCGGTGCTATACGAGCAGTACTTC. Its translation is CASSLGTGSEVVSVLYEQYF.

The V and J genes are TRBV7-9 and TRBJ1-1, with 9 bases matching TRBD1. The V segment lost 7 bases and the J segment 3 bases; nucleotides outside the gene matches: 3. The CDR3 covers 13 residues. CDR1 and CDR2 (germline): SEHNR, FQNEAQ (reference sequence). CDR3 bases: TGTGCCAGCACCGACAGGGGGGACACTGAAGCTTTCTTT. Its protein product is CASTDRGDTEAFF. The full variable domain, in which reference TRBV7-9 and TRBJ1-1 provide the parts outside the CDR3, is DTGVSQNPRHKITKRGQNVTFRCDPISEHNRLYWYRQTLGQGPEFLTYFQNEAQLEKSRLLSDRFSAERPKGSFSTLEIQRTEQGDSAMYLCASTDRGDTEAFFGQGTRLTVV.

The chain recombines TRBV6-1 with TRBJ1-5; D is perhaps TRBD1 (5 bases). This CDR3 is built from 15 residues. V lost 6 bases to trimming and J lost 4 bases, with 16 bases between them. Germline V lookup: CDR1 MNHNS, CDR2 SASEGT. The CDR3 loop reads CASSHGGERNQPQHF. DNA of the CDR3: TGTGCCAGCAGCCATGGAGGGGAAAGGAATCAGCCCCAGCATTTT.

This chain uses TRBV4-1 with TRBJ2-4; the match to TRBD1 covers 10 bases. The CDR3 sequence is 16 residues long. Germline lookup yields CDR1 MGHRA and CDR2 YSYEKL. V shed 2 bases, J shed 6 bases, and the junction held 7 bases outside the gene matches. DNA of the CDR3: TGCGCCAGCAGCCAACTACGACAGGGGGCTTCAAACATTCAGTACTTC. Protein: CASSQLRQGASNIQYF.

The gene calls are TRBV5-8 and TRBJ2-7; possibly TRBD1 for D (6 bases). Germline values: CDR1 SGHTS, CDR2 YDEGEE. Trimming pared 0 bases from V and 3 bases from J, leaving 16 bases between. The CDR3 runs 16 residues. The CDR3: CASSLDGGKAIYEQYF. CDR3 nucleotides: TGTGCCAGCAGCTTGGATGGGGGCAAGGCAATCTACGAGCAGTACTTC. Together with reference TRBV5-8 and TRBJ2-7, the CDR3 gives the full variable domain: EAGVTQSPTHLIKTRGQQATLRCSPISGHTSVYWYQQALGLGLQFLLWYDEGEERNRGNFPPRFSGRQFPNYSSELNVNALELEDSALYLCASSLDGGKAIYEQYFGPGTRLTVT.

The chain employs TRBV10-2 and TRBJ2-5; D unclear. The V gene lost 3 bases and the J gene lost 2 bases, with 7 bases spanning the gap. The CDR3 sequence is 13 residues long. Germline values: CDR1 WSHSY, CDR2 SAAADI. CDR3 sequence reads: CASSDPSQETQYF. The CDR3 region has the DNA TGCGCCAGCAGTGATCCGAGTCAAGAGACCCAGTACTTC.